The rows below give T cell receptor beta chains drawn from one sample of a study of OX40 agonist ivuxolimab in advanced cancers. Sequencing was performed with immunoSEQ multiplex PCR; in TCRdb, only in-frame clones are kept and a portion is missing. The sample shows around 51,000 clones, roughly 84% of them seen only once. The specimen comprised CD4+ or CD8+ T cells sorted from blood, sampled in a trial of the OX40 agonist ivuxolimab. The source is an adult with an advanced solid tumor such as melanoma, head and neck, liver or kidney cancer. The CDR3 runs from the conserved cysteine through the conserved F or W. The order of the fields is clone size, V gene, J gene, D gene, CDR3 DNA, CDR3 protein. The D gene is left open where the match is weak. Size is stated for part of the rows, as once, few or many counts, or as a class when the clone is expanded.

clone size: NA
V gene: TRBV6-6
J gene: TRBJ2-3
D gene: NA
CDR3 DNA: TGTGCCAGTCTTTTGGGGGGCGAAACGCAGTATTTT
CDR3 protein: CASLLGGETQYF

clone size: NA
V gene: TRBV27
J gene: TRBJ2-2
D gene: NA
CDR3 DNA: TGTGCCAGCAGAAGATCCCCCAACACCGGGGAGCTGTTTTTT
CDR3 protein: CASRRSPNTGELFF

clone size: NA
V gene: TRBV6-5
J gene: TRBJ1-5
D gene: NA
CDR3 DNA: TGTGCCAGCAGTTCCGGGACACTTTATAGCAATCAGCCCCAGCATTTT
CDR3 protein: CASSSGTLYSNQPQHF

clone size: NA
V gene: TRBV5-8
J gene: TRBJ2-1
D gene: TRBD2
CDR3 DNA: TGTGCCAGCAGCTTGGCCGTGGCGGGGGGGCTCTACAATGAGCAGTTCTTC
CDR3 protein: CASSLAVAGGLYNEQFF

clone size: NA
V gene: TRBV29-1
J gene: TRBJ2-3
D gene: NA
CDR3 DNA: TGCAGCGTTGGGGACCCGGTAATGGGAGATACGCAGTATTTT
CDR3 protein: CSVGDPVMGDTQYF

clone size: NA
V gene: TRBV6-5
J gene: TRBJ1-4
D gene: NA
CDR3 DNA: TGTGTTTCGGAAGCAACTAATGAAAAACTGTTTTTT
CDR3 protein: CVSEATNEKLFF

clone size: NA
V gene: TRBV28
J gene: TRBJ2-7
D gene: NA
CDR3 DNA: TGTGCCAGCAACTCCCTGGACGGGACCTACGAGCAGTACTTC
CDR3 protein: CASNSLDGTYEQYF

clone size: NA
V gene: TRBV11-2
J gene: TRBJ1-4
D gene: TRBD1
CDR3 DNA: TGTGCCAGCAGCATCGGACAGGGCAATGAAAAACTGTTTTTT
CDR3 protein: CASSIGQGNEKLFF

clone size: NA
V gene: TRBV7-2
J gene: TRBJ2-7
D gene: NA
CDR3 DNA: TGTGCCAGCAGCTTAGAGGTGGGACTGGGGCAGTACTTC
CDR3 protein: CASSLEVGLGQYF

clone size: NA
V gene: TRBV18
J gene: TRBJ2-5
D gene: TRBD2
CDR3 DNA: TGTGCCAGCTCACCGACTAGCGGGGTACAAGAGACCCAGTACTTC
CDR3 protein: CASSPTSGVQETQYF

clone size: NA
V gene: TRBV27
J gene: TRBJ2-5
D gene: TRBD2
CDR3 DNA: TGTGCCAGCAGGCTACTAGCGGGGGGGCAAGAGACCCAGTACTTC
CDR3 protein: CASRLLAGGQETQYF

clone size: NA
V gene: TRBV10-3
J gene: TRBJ2-7
D gene: TRBD1
CDR3 DNA: TGTGCCATCAGTGAGTCGACAGGGCGCTCCTACGAGCAGTACTTC
CDR3 protein: CAISESTGRSYEQYF

clone size: NA
V gene: TRBV7-2
J gene: TRBJ2-4
D gene: TRBD1
CDR3 DNA: TGTGCCAGCAGCCCCATAGTGGGACAGTCGAACATTCAGTACTTC
CDR3 protein: CASSPIVGQSNIQYF

clone size: NA
V gene: TRBV10-2
J gene: TRBJ1-4
D gene: NA
CDR3 DNA: TGCGCCAGCAGACATGAGGCAGGGCAAGCAACTAATGAAAAACTGTTTTTT
CDR3 protein: CASRHEAGQATNEKLFF

clone size: NA
V gene: TRBV29-1
J gene: TRBJ1-1
D gene: NA
CDR3 DNA: TGCAGCGTTGCCCCGGGAGGTAGGGTGAACGGGTCTCCTGAAGCTTTCTTT
CDR3 protein: CSVAPGGRVNGSPEAFF

clone size: NA
V gene: TRBV6-1
J gene: TRBJ2-1
D gene: NA
CDR3 DNA: TGTGCCAGCAGATTTGGCGGATACAATGAGCAGTTCTTC
CDR3 protein: CASRFGGYNEQFF

clone size: NA
V gene: TRBV2
J gene: TRBJ2-7
D gene: NA
CDR3 DNA: TGTGCCAGCAGGGCTAGCGCTGATTACGAGCAGTACTTC
CDR3 protein: CASRASADYEQYF

clone size: NA
V gene: TRBV4-1
J gene: TRBJ2-3
D gene: NA
CDR3 DNA: TGCGCCAGCAGCCAGTTGTGGGCGGGGAGCACAGATACGCAGTATTTT
CDR3 protein: CASSQLWAGSTDTQYF

clone size: NA
V gene: TRBV5-1
J gene: TRBJ1-2
D gene: NA
CDR3 DNA: TGCGCCAGCAGCTCGGACAGCAACTATGGCTACACCTTC
CDR3 protein: CASSSDSNYGYTF

clone size: NA
V gene: TRBV14
J gene: TRBJ1-1
D gene: NA
CDR3 DNA: TGTGCCAGCAGCCTGCACCGGGACGGTACTGAAGCTTTCTTT
CDR3 protein: CASSLHRDGTEAFF

clone size: once
V gene: TRBV5-8
J gene: TRBJ2-1
D gene: TRBD2
CDR3 DNA: TGTGCCAGCAGCGCGGGACTAGCGGGGAGGGATGAGCAGTTCTTC
CDR3 protein: CASSAGLAGRDEQFF

clone size: few
V gene: TRBV7-6
J gene: TRBJ2-3
D gene: NA
CDR3 DNA: TGTGCCAGCAGTTTCTTGAGGACAGATACGCAGTATTTT
CDR3 protein: CASSFLRTDTQYF

clone size: NA
V gene: TRBV2
J gene: TRBJ1-6
D gene: NA
CDR3 DNA: TGTGCCAGCGGCGGGTATCCCCCGGACGGCCATAGTTCACCCCTCCACTTT
CDR3 protein: CASGGYPPDGHSSPLHF

clone size: NA
V gene: TRBV18
J gene: TRBJ2-7
D gene: NA
CDR3 DNA: TGTGCCAGCTCACCACCGGGCAGCACCCTCTACGAGCAGTACTTC
CDR3 protein: CASSPPGSTLYEQYF

clone size: NA
V gene: TRBV6-5
J gene: TRBJ2-7
D gene: NA
CDR3 DNA: TGTGCCAGCAGTCGTAAACAGGGTAGCTCCTACGAGCAGTACTTC
CDR3 protein: CASSRKQGSSYEQYF

clone size: NA
V gene: TRBV19
J gene: TRBJ1-1
D gene: NA
CDR3 DNA: TGTGCCAGTACAGTCCGGGCTGGGCGCACTGAAGCTTTCTTT
CDR3 protein: CASTVRAGRTEAFF

clone size: NA
V gene: TRBV6-5
J gene: TRBJ2-1
D gene: NA
CDR3 DNA: TGTGCCAGCAGTTACTCGCATCAGGTCTCCTACAATGAGCAGTTCTTC
CDR3 protein: CASSYSHQVSYNEQFF

clone size: NA
V gene: TRBV27
J gene: TRBJ2-5
D gene: TRBD2
CDR3 DNA: TGTGCCAGCAGTTTATCCCAGCGGGGGGGGCAAGAGACCCAGTACTTC
CDR3 protein: CASSLSQRGGQETQYF

clone size: NA
V gene: TRBV11-2
J gene: TRBJ2-2
D gene: NA
CDR3 DNA: TGTGCCAGCAGCTTACTCTCCGGCTCGAACACCGGGGAGCTGTTTTTT
CDR3 protein: CASSLLSGSNTGELFF

clone size: NA
V gene: TRBV19
J gene: TRBJ2-2
D gene: TRBD2
CDR3 DNA: TGTGCCAGTACCTTTAGCGGGGGGAGATACACCGGGGAGCTGTTTTTT
CDR3 protein: CASTFSGGRYTGELFF

clone size: few
V gene: TRBV27
J gene: TRBJ1-5
D gene: TRBD1
CDR3 DNA: TGTGCCAGCAGTCTTGGACAGGGTTATAGCAATCAGCCCCAGCATTTT
CDR3 protein: CASSLGQGYSNQPQHF

clone size: once
V gene: TRBV5-5
J gene: TRBJ2-3
D gene: NA
CDR3 DNA: TGTGCCAGCAGCTTGGCCCAGGGGCAGGGCACAGATACGCAGTATTTT
CDR3 protein: CASSLAQGQGTDTQYF

clone size: NA
V gene: TRBV4-1
J gene: TRBJ2-3
D gene: TRBD1
CDR3 DNA: TGCGCCAGCAGCCAGAGACAGGGGCAACGGGCAGATACGCAGTATTTT
CDR3 protein: CASSQRQGQRADTQYF

clone size: NA
V gene: TRBV4-2
J gene: TRBJ1-2
D gene: NA
CDR3 DNA: TGTGCCAGCAGCGCCGCTGGGGGCGACGGCTACACCTTC
CDR3 protein: CASSAAGGDGYTF

clone size: NA
V gene: TRBV10-3
J gene: TRBJ2-5
D gene: NA
CDR3 DNA: TGTGCCACCTCTCTAAGCGCGGGCCGGCAAGAGACCCAGTACTTC
CDR3 protein: CATSLSAGRQETQYF

clone size: once
V gene: TRBV6-6
J gene: TRBJ1-1
D gene: NA
CDR3 DNA: TGTGCCAGCAGTTACTCGAGTAGGCGAGTGAACACTGAAGCTTTCTTT
CDR3 protein: CASSYSSRRVNTEAFF

clone size: NA
V gene: TRBV19
J gene: TRBJ1-1
D gene: NA
CDR3 DNA: TGTGCCAGTAGTATTCAGGGATTGAACACTGAAGCTTTCTTT
CDR3 protein: CASSIQGLNTEAFF